The entry below describes one T cell receptor (beta chain). These data originate in a study of PD-L1 blockade in urothelial cancer. Study background: Males with urothelial cancer arising in the bladder constituted about nine tenths of the roughly 30 patients. Analysis of blood occurred 3 weeks (second dose) and 6 weeks after treatment start. When blood samples were assessed, the median T cell count was 141,255.

Trimming took 2 bases from V and 9 from J, leaving 8 bases between them. Germline V gene lookup returns CDR1 PRHDT and CDR2 FYEKMQ (reference sequence). CDR3 size: 12 residues. Profiled with immunoSEQ multiplex PCR; TCRdb holds only in-frame clones, not every one. Here the sample spans around 100,000 clones, approximately 85% being singletons. Each patient gave between 1 and 8 samples, pretreatment and on-treatment. This chain links TRBV13 with TRBJ2-1, with TRBD2 as a possible D gene (5 bases). This clonotype was obtained from a man between 50 and 59 years old with urothelial cancer. Sequenced here: PBMCs, sampled around atezolizumab (anti-PD-L1) treatment. DNA of the CDR3: TGTGCCAGCAGCTTAAGCGGCACTGAGCAGTTCTTC. Protein product: CASSLSGTEQFF.